This TCR beta chain is drawn from a study of CD8 T cells in ankylosing spondylitis. V lost 5 bases and J lost 6; bases outside the gene matches: 12. From germline, CDR1 is SEHNR and CDR2 FQNEAQ (reference sequence). The CDR3 length is 15 residues. This clonotype was recorded at least ten times. MiXCR was run by TCRdb on the 5' RACE reads, yielding one entry per CDR3 protein. Of about 100,000 distinct CDR3 sequences in the sample, about 8.3% were seen once. The receptor's source is a male donor with ankylosing spondylitis or in good health (not recorded which). The sequenced sample consisted of blood, either unsorted or a sorted T cell fraction (not recorded which). The chain is built from TRBV7-9 and TRBJ1-1; TRBD1 aligns across 7 bases. The CDR3 region has the DNA TGTGCCAGCAGCGCCCTCCTCCAGGGGGAGCCTGAAGCTTTCTTT. It specifies CASSALLQGEPEAFF.